This TCR beta chain derives from a study of T cell repertoires in cytomegalovirus infection. About the study: Both CMV infection and a matching HLA type were indicated by public TCR beta signatures.

TCRdb independently ran MiXCR on the reads; one entry per CDR3 protein. Of approximately 500,000 distinct CDR3 sequences in the sample, 16% were seen once. This clonotype appeared many times. Sequenced input: CD8+ T cells from PBMCs. This receptor was taken from a human donor in good health (CMV status not recorded). Some clones in this sample may be carry-over from other donors' samples.

CDR3 in amino acids: CASKGGRAVNTQYF. The CDR3 region has the DNA TGTGCCAGCAAGGGCGGGAGGGCTGTAAATACGCAGTATTTT. The chain couples TRBV7-9 to TRBJ2-3; TRBD2 aligns across 9 bases. CDR3 length: 14 residues. Germline-derived CDR1 and CDR2 are SEHNR and FQNEAQ (reference sequence). V lost 7 bases and J lost 7; bases outside the gene matches: 9.